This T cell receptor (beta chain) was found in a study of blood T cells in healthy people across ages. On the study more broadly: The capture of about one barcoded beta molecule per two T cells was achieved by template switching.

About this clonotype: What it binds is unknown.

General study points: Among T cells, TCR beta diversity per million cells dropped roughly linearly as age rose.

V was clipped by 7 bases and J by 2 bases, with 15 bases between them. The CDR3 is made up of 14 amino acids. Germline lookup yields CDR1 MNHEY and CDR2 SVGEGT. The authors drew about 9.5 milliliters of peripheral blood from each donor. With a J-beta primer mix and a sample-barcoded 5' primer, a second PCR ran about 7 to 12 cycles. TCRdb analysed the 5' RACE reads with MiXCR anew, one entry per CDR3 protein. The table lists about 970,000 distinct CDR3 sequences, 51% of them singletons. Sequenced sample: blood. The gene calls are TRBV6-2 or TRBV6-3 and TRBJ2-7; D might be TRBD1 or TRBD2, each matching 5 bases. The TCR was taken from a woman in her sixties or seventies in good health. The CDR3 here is CASKTGTDAYEQYF. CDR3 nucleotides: TGTGCCAGCAAAACCGGGACGGATGCCTACGAGCAGTACTTC.